This T cell receptor beta chain was retrieved from a study of identical twins. V shed 5 bases and J shed 0 bases, with 15 bases lying between them. The length of the CDR3 is 16 residues. The germline V gene encodes CDR1 SGHTA and CDR2 FQGNSA. TCRdb independently ran MiXCR on the 5' RACE reads; one entry per CDR3 protein. The sample carries about 530,000 distinct CDR3 sequences, approximately 16% recorded once. The same sample was also used in a study of yellow fever vaccine responses in identical twins.

The sequence came from a woman between 18 and 29 years old in good health. The J gene is TRBJ2-3, the V gene TRBV7-2; D is unclear. Sequenced: CD4+ T cells sorted from blood. CDR3 nucleotides: TGTGCCAGCAGCGCAGTCGGCGGAACTAGCACAGATACGCAGTATTTT. Translating gives CASSAVGGTSTDTQYF.